The subject of this entry is one T cell receptor (beta chain). The participants were between about 18 and 90 years old and came from 24 US areas. Participants' own reports of clinical history determined their cohort assignment. Trimming pared 2 bases from V and 4 bases from J, leaving 9 bases between. The CDR3 runs 13 residues. Germline values: CDR1 MNHEY, CDR2 SMNVEV (reference sequence). TCRdb's copy holds only in-frame clones and misses some; the assay was immunoSEQ multiplex PCR. In the table there are roughly 400,000 clones, approximately 91% of which are singletons. This sample is drawn from a study of blood T cell repertoires in COVID-19. Overall study: Spain, Italy and the United States supplied samples that represented acute and convalescent COVID-19. In each case, the material was cDNA or gDNA derived from T cells, B-cell-depleted T cells, or PBMCs.

Sequencing input: PBMCs or T cells enriched from blood (not recorded which). This sequence joins TRBV27 and TRBJ2-7, with a possible D match to TRBD2 (5 bases). This TCR derives from a woman aged 40 to 49 with acute COVID-19. The CDR3 spells CASSLGLLYEQYF. In DNA, the CDR3 is TGTGCCAGCAGTTTAGGACTGTTATACGAGCAGTACTTC.